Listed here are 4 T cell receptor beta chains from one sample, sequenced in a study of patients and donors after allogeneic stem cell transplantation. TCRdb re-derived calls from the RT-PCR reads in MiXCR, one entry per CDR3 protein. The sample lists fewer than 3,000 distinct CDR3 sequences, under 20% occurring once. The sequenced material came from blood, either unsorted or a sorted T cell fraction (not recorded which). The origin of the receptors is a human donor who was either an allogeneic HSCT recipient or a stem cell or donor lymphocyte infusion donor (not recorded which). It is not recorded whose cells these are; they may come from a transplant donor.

The CDR3 DNA reads as TGTGCCAGCAGACCCGGCGGGCCTGGAGAGACCCAGTACTTC. It is translated as CASRPGGPGETQYF. The chain recombines TRBV6-2 or TRBV6-3 with TRBJ2-5; D is perhaps TRBD2 (5 bases). Trimming removed 6 bases at V and 4 bases at J, with 15 bases between. Germline V gene data show CDR1 as MNHEY and CDR2 as SVGEGT. This CDR3 spans 14 amino acids.

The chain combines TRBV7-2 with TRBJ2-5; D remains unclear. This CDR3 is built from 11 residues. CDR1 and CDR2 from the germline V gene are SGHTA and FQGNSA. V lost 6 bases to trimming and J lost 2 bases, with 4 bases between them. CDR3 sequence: CASRLQETQYF. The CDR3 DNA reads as TGTGCCAGCAGGTTACAAGAGACCCAGTACTTC.

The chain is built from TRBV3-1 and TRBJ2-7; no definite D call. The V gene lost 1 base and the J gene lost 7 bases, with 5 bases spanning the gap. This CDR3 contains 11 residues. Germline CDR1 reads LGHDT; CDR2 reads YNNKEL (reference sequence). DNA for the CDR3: TGTGCCAGCAGCCAAGCGGTGGAGCAGTACTTC. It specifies CASSQAVEQYF.

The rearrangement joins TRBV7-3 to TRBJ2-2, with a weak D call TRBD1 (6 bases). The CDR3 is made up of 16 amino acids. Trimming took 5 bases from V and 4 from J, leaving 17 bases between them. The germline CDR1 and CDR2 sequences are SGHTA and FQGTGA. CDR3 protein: CASSPNGGVGTGELFF. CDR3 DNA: TGTGCCAGCAGCCCCAATGGGGGCGTGGGCACCGGGGAGCTGTTTTTT.